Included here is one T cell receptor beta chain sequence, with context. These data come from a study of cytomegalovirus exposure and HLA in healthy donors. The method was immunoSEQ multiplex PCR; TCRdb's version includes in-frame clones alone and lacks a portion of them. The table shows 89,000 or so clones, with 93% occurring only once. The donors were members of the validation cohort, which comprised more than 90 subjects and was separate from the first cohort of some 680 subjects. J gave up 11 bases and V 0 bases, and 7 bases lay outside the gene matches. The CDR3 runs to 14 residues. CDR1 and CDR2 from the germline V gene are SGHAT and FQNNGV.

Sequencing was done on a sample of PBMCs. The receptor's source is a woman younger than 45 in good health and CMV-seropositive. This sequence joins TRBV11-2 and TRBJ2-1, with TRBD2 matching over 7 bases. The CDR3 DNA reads TGTGCCAGCAGCTTAGAGACCACTAGCGATAAGCAGTTCTTC. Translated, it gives CASSLETTSDKQFF.